A single sample is the source of the 24 T cell receptor beta chains below, sequenced in a study of T-cell memory formation after mild COVID-19. TCRdb called the 5' RACE reads again in MiXCR, with one record for every CDR3 protein. The sample consists of just under 550,000 distinct CDR3 sequences, roughly 22% of them appearing once. The source material was PBMCs or a T cell subset sorted from them (not recorded which). The receptor set was obtained from an adult woman who had mild COVID-19 (a few samples of this study predate the infection). Cell type and time point are not known.

This clonotype came up a few times. The chain has TRBV5-1 and TRBJ2-1, with 8 nucleotides matching TRBD2. Germline V lookup: CDR1 SGHRS, CDR2 YFSETQ. The V and J ends lost 2 bases and 1 base, in that order; junction bases with no gene match: 5. The length of the CDR3 is 16 residues. The DNA of the CDR3 is TGCGCCAGCAGCTTACGCGGGGGGCGATCCTACAATGAGCAGTTCTTC. This codes for CASSLRGGRSYNEQFF.

The rearrangement links TRBV5-1 to TRBJ2-2; 7 bases are a match to TRBD2. J was trimmed by 3 bases and V by 6 bases; bases with no gene match: 5. CDR3 size: 14 residues. Germline CDR1 is SGHRS and CDR2 is YFSETQ. CDR3 sequence: CASNLAVDTGELFF. The CDR3 coding sequence is TGCGCCAGCAACCTAGCGGTAGACACCGGGGAGCTGTTTTTT.

This clonotype has only a few counts. The rearrangement links TRBV30 to TRBJ2-3, with 7 bases identical to TRBD2. Trimming at V came to 5 bases and at J to 3 bases, leaving 8 bases not matched to a gene. Looked up from germline, CDR1 is GTSNPN and CDR2 is SVGIG (reference sequence). CDR3 length: 14 residues. CDR3 protein: CAWGLAGRTDTQYF. The DNA of the CDR3 is TGTGCCTGGGGGCTGGCCGGGAGGACAGATACGCAGTATTTT.

CDR3 DNA sequence: TGTGCCAGCACCCGGGGGGGGAAGGAGGACATTCAGTACTTC. The encoded protein is CASTRGGKEDIQYF. V and J are TRBV7-9 and TRBJ2-4, with 8 nucleotides matching TRBD2. CDR1 and CDR2 from the germline V gene are SEHNR and FQNEAQ (reference sequence). V gave up 7 bases and J gave up 8 bases; unmatched junction bases: 10. The CDR3 is 14 amino acids.

This chain joins TRBV19 and TRBJ2-3, with 10 positions matching TRBD1. The CDR3 has 16 amino acids. Germline V CDR1 and CDR2: LNHDA, SQIVND (reference sequence). Trimming at V came to 5 bases and at J to 2 bases, leaving 7 bases not matched to a gene. The CDR3 is CASSPGGTGVTDTQYF. The CDR3 DNA sequence: TGTGCCAGTAGTCCAGGGGGGACAGGGGTCACAGATACGCAGTATTTT.

This clonotype has more than one count but fewer than ten. This chain joins TRBV5-4 and TRBJ2-7; tentatively, D is TRBD2 (5 bases). The CDR3 has 15 amino acids. V lost 0 bases, J lost 4 bases, and 14 bases lay in between. Germline V gives CDR1 SGHNT, CDR2 YYREEE (reference sequence). The CDR3 DNA reads TGTGCCAGCAGCTTGGCGGGGATAGGCTCTTACGAGCAGTACTTC. This encodes CASSLAGIGSYEQYF. Drawing the rest from reference TRBV5-4 and TRBJ2-7, the complete variable domain is ETGVTQSPTHLIKTRGQQVTLRCSSQSGHNTVSWYQQALGQGPQFIFQYYREEENGRGNFPPRFSGLQFPNYSSELNVNALELDDSALYLCASSLAGIGSYEQYFGPGTRLTVT.

In this sample, this clonotype turned up a few times. The V and J genes are TRBV29-1 and TRBJ2-4, with 12 bases identical to TRBD1. The J segment lost 7 bases and the V segment lost 6 bases, leaving 4 bases of the junction unmatched. Germline-derived CDR1 and CDR2 are SQVTM and ANQGSEA. The CDR3 is 13 amino acids. CDR3 DNA: TGCAGCGTGGGGACAGGGGGCGCCAACATTCAGTACTTC. This translates into CSVGTGGANIQYF.

CDR3 sequence: CASSWVMGGGETQYF. The CDR3 coding sequence is TGTGCCAGCAGCTGGGTCATGGGAGGCGGGGAGACCCAGTACTTC. The V call is TRBV7-9, the J call TRBJ2-5, with a tentative D call TRBD2 (6 bases). CDR3 length equals 15 residues. The V end was cut by 4 bases, the J end by 5 bases, with 17 bases between. Germline V lookup: CDR1 SEHNR, CDR2 FQNEAQ (reference sequence).

The V call is TRBV18, the J call TRBJ2-1; perhaps TRBD2 as D (5 bases). The CDR3 is 15 amino acids. Per germline, CDR1 KGHSH and CDR2 LQKENI. V was trimmed by 5 bases and J by 8 bases, leaving 19 bases between them. The CDR3 loop reads CASSATKMDGDEQFF. The CDR3, as DNA: TGTGCCAGCTCAGCAACGAAGATGGACGGGGATGAGCAGTTCTTC.

This clonotype was detected ten times or more. The chain uses TRBV28 and TRBJ1-5; 8 nucleotides line up with TRBD1. V dropped 3 bases and J dropped 1; count of bases not matched to a gene: 11. CDR1 is MDHEN, CDR2 SYDVKM, per germline. The CDR3 length is 18 residues. The CDR3 loop is CASSFQGAASGSNQPQHF. The CDR3 DNA is TGTGCCAGCAGTTTCCAGGGGGCGGCTTCGGGGAGCAATCAGCCCCAGCATTTT.

This CDR3 reads CASSLAGRSLGNTIYF. The CDR3 bases are TGTGCCAGCAGCTTAGCTGGCAGGTCTCTTGGAAACACCATATATTTT. V usage is TRBV7-2 and J usage is TRBJ1-3; D unclear. The germline CDR1 and CDR2 sequences are SGHTA and FQGNSA. The CDR3 runs 16 residues. Trimming removed 0 bases from V and 3 bases from J, with 12 bases in between.

This clonotype occurred a few times. This rearrangement joins TRBV9 to TRBJ2-1, with 7 bases identical to TRBD2. Germline CDR1 and CDR2: SGDLS and YYNGEE. The CDR3 loop spans 16 amino acids. Trimming at V came to 6 bases and at J to 5 bases, leaving 14 bases not matched to a gene. CDR3 loop: CASTPQTSAYHNEQFF. The CDR3 DNA sequence: TGTGCCAGCACCCCTCAAACTAGCGCATATCACAATGAGCAGTTCTTC.

This clonotype appeared a single time. Since a much larger clone is just one base distant, this may be a read error. The CDR3: CASSPGTSGRADEQFF. CDR3 coding DNA: TGTGCCAGCAGCCCCGGGACTAGCGGGAGGGCCGATGAGCAGTTCTTC. J is TRBJ2-1 and V is TRBV5-4, with 16 bases fitting TRBD2. The CDR3 sequence is 16 residues long. Trimming removed 4 bases from V and 8 bases from J; junction bases left unmatched: 6. CDR1 and CDR2 from the germline V gene are SGHNT and YYREEE (reference sequence).

This clonotype was observed a handful of times. The chain has TRBV6-5 and TRBJ2-3; D not resolved. V was clipped by 10 bases and J by 1 base, with 6 bases between them. Germline loops: CDR1 MNHEY, CDR2 SVGAGI. The CDR3 is 11 amino acids. CDR3 nucleotides: TGTGCCACCGGACGCACAGATACGCAGTATTTT. It yields the protein CATGRTDTQYF.

This clonotype was picked up a small number of times. The chain joins TRBV6-1 to TRBJ1-2, with D unresolved. The CDR3 consists of 15 residues. CDR1 MNHNS and CDR2 SASEGT come from the germline V gene. V lost 0 bases and J 1 base, leaving 9 bases between the germline ends. The DNA of the CDR3 is TGTGCCAGCAGTGAAGCGTGGGGTCTTAACTATGGCTACACCTTC. It specifies CASSEAWGLNYGYTF.

This sequence joins TRBV7-8 and TRBJ2-4, with 9 bases identical to TRBD2. This CDR3 region has 14 residues. CDR1 and CDR2 from the germline V gene are SGHVS and FQNEAQ. The V and J ends lost 8 bases and 4 bases, in that order; junction bases with no gene match: 6. The chain's CDR3 is CASSNLAGKNIQYF. The CDR3 DNA is TGTGCCAGCTCAAATCTAGCGGGAAAAAACATTCAGTACTTC.

This clonotype has a handful of counts. V usage is TRBV5-1 and J usage is TRBJ2-7; 9 nucleotides align to TRBD2. The CDR3 extends over 14 amino acids. Per the germline V gene, CDR1 is SGHRS and CDR2 is YFSETQ. The V segment lost 3 bases and the J segment 3 bases; nucleotides outside the gene matches: 4. This chain's CDR3 is CASSYSGGNYEQYF. CDR3 in DNA: TGCGCCAGCAGCTACAGCGGGGGGAACTACGAGCAGTACTTC.

This chain links TRBV9 with TRBJ1-2; D unclear. The ends were cut back, 3 bases at V and 8 bases at J, with 23 bases in the middle. The CDR3 length is 16 residues. Germline assignment: CDR1 SGDLS and CDR2 YYNGEE. This chain's CDR3 is CASSGSVTRPSSGYTF. In DNA, the CDR3 is TGTGCCAGCAGCGGCAGCGTCACGAGGCCCTCGTCCGGCTACACCTTC.

The chain employs TRBV6-6 and TRBJ2-7, with 10 bases lining up with TRBD2. The germline V gene encodes CDR1 MNHNY and CDR2 SVGAGI (reference sequence). The V and J ends lost 4 bases and 9 bases, in that order; junction bases with no gene match: 6. The CDR3 spans 13 residues. CDR3 sequence (DNA): TGTGCCAGCAGTTGCGGGACTAGCGAAAGGCAGTACTTC. It yields the protein CASSCGTSERQYF.

The chain employs TRBV29-1 and TRBJ2-1; no reliable D call. The V and J ends lost 5 bases and 9 bases respectively, with 11 bases between them. In germline, CDR1 is SQVTM, CDR2 ANQGSEA. The CDR3 loop spans 11 amino acids. The CDR3 DNA reads TGCAGCGTTACCCCTTGGGGTGAGCAGTTCTTC. As protein: CSVTPWGEQFF.

This clonotype was recorded a few times. The chain combines TRBV9 with TRBJ2-5; 7 positions match TRBD2. V lost 4 bases, J lost 0 bases, and 9 bases stayed unmatched. The CDR3 extends over 16 amino acids. Looked up from germline, CDR1 is SGDLS and CDR2 is YYNGEE. CDR3 sequence: CASSQWEGNNQETQYF. The CDR3 DNA is TGTGCCAGCAGCCAGTGGGAGGGGAACAACCAAGAGACCCAGTACTTC.

This chain joins TRBV7-2 and TRBJ1-1; 9 positions agree with TRBD1. This CDR3 has 15 amino acids. Germline CDR1 SGHTA, CDR2 FQGNSA. Trimming cost V 4 bases and J 4 bases; bases outside gene matches: 7. DNA of the CDR3: TGTGCCAGCAGCTCGACAGGGGGGGTAGGCACTGAAGCTTTCTTT. It codes for CASSSTGGVGTEAFF.

The V call is TRBV4-2, the J call TRBJ2-1; 7 positions match TRBD1. The CDR3 is 15 amino acids. In germline, CDR1 is LGHNA, CDR2 YNFKEQ. The ends lost 6 bases at V and 6 bases at J; junction bases unmatched: 11. This chain's CDR3 is CASSHYEGAGNEQFF. The CDR3 region has the DNA TGTGCCAGCAGTCATTACGAGGGGGCGGGCAATGAGCAGTTCTTC.

This clonotype was counted only a few times. The chain recombines TRBV2 with TRBJ1-2, with D possibly matching TRBD1 (6 bases). The germline gives CDR1 SNHLY, CDR2 FYNNEI. V lost 6 bases and J lost 2, with 13 bases in between. The CDR3 consists of 14 residues. CDR3 in amino acids: CASRPAGENYGYTF. For the CDR3, the DNA is TGTGCCAGCAGGCCGGCAGGGGAGAACTATGGCTACACCTTC.